This TCR beta chain was recorded in a study of cytomegalovirus exposure and HLA in healthy donors. The overall study: When 350 to 500 donors were genotyped, roughly 80% of them were found to fall in the Caucasian-associated ancestry cluster.

Points from the study as a whole: In a later analysis, across HLA loci, associated TCR counts were highest for DRB1, lowest for HLA-C. Productive status was seen about 87% or about 30% of the time for most TCR beta V segments in an earlier analysis. It was reported that TCR beta sequences correctly inferred the HLA-A and HLA-B alleles for most subjects.

The CDR3 extends over 16 amino acids. Germline lookup yields CDR1 SGHVS and CDR2 FNYEAQ. PCR employed 60 Vbeta and 13 Jbeta primers. The assay was immunoSEQ multiplex PCR, and TCRdb's table has in-frame clones only and misses some. This table holds fewer than 150,000 clones, 78% found once. This clone appeared a single time. Its antigen remains unknown. One end of the junction fails to match germline, which may point to a read error. The rearrangement links TRBV7-6 to TRBJ1-1; TRBD1 aligns across 7 bases. The receptor was isolated from a male donor in good health and CMV-seronegative. The sample comprised PBMCs. CDR3 in amino acids: CARSPHPDRYNTEAFF. In nucleotides, the CDR3 is TGTGCCCGCAGCCCACACCCGGACAGGTATAACACTGAAGCTTTCTTT.